This TCR beta chain originates from a study of blood T cell repertoires in COVID-19. Study-level background: Some COVID-19 samples were acute and others convalescent; all came from the United States, Italy and Spain. Nucleic acid was either cDNA or gDNA, and it came from T cells, B-cell-depleted T cells, or PBMCs.

Followed over time, Seattle patients had been enrolled while infection was active. The CDR3 consists of 14 residues. The germline V gene encodes CDR1 MDHEN and CDR2 SYDVKM. V was trimmed by 8 bases and J by 5 bases, leaving 15 bases between them. Study processing details: Using reference gene primer amplification, nucleated cell counts were estimated. Profiling relied on immunoSEQ multiplex PCR, and the TCRdb table lists in-frame clones only, not all of them. V and J calls and clone size come straight from that table; D and trimming were deduced from the DNA. The table records some 300,000 clones, around 89% of them present only once.

This sequence was found in a woman aged 35 to 49 with COVID-19, enrolled during active disease. V is TRBV28 and J is TRBJ2-2, with D unclear. The source material was peripheral blood. The CDR3 DNA follows: TGTGCCAGCCTAACAGTTGTAGGTACCGGGGAGCTGTTTTTT. Protein product: CASLTVVGTGELFF.